The source of this T cell receptor (beta chain) is a study of cytomegalovirus exposure and HLA in healthy donors. Those who donated were healthy bone marrow donors. Germline V gene lookup returns CDR1 LNHDA and CDR2 SQIVND (reference sequence). V shed 5 bases and J 7 bases; nucleotides not matched to a gene: 4. The CDR3 is 13 residues long. About this clone: Its target is unknown.

Findings and limits, study-wide: V- and J-gene trimming in TCR beta was tied to a missense DCLRE1C variant by an analysis performed later. One later analysis reportedly identified an Asian-associated ancestry cluster that showed fewer N-insertions than the 666-donor mean.

13 Jbeta primers and 60 Vbeta primers were used for the PCR. The data were produced by immunoSEQ multiplex PCR, yet TCRdb's version contains in-frame clones alone and is incomplete. The table lists 130,000 to 150,000 clones, over 65% of them singletons. The source of this sequence is a man aged 35 to 55 in good health and CMV-seropositive. The sample was PBMCs. The chain joins TRBV19 to TRBJ2-1; TRBD2 matches at 8 bases. CDR3 amino acids: CASSGGRRNEQFF. CDR3 bases: TGTGCCAGTAGTGGCGGGAGGAGGAATGAGCAGTTCTTC.